The clone carrying this T cell receptor beta chain was observed at least ten times. The antigen is undetermined. Starting material for RNA and DNA co-extraction consisted of roughly 18-34 mg of unsorted bulk tissue. For each tumor, five separate regions were sampled. This sample was included in a study of tumor-infiltrating lymphocytes in primary liver carcinoma. Researchers generated TCR beta cDNA from approximately 500 ng of total RNA, relying on a constant-region primer. Three nested multiplex PCR rounds, a slightly modified ARM-PCR method, built the TCR beta libraries. Running ten to eleven cycles apiece, the first two PCR rounds relied on TRBV1-TRBV30 forward primers together with a C-beta reverse primer. TCRdb recomputed calls from the multiplex PCR reads with MiXCR, one row per CDR3 protein. The sample records about 64,000 distinct CDR3 sequences, over 60% being singletons. The CDR3 runs 13 residues. Trimming removed 6 bases from V and 2 bases from J; junction bases left unmatched: 4. Germline-derived CDR1 and CDR2 are SGHKS and YYEKEE (reference sequence).

Study findings and constraints: The top-250-clone fraction was significantly higher in tumors than in blood (p = 0.039).

The genes are TRBV5-5 and TRBJ2-5, with 7 positions matching TRBD1. The TCR was taken from a man in his forties with primary liver carcinoma and hepatitis B virus infection. Sample: liver tumor tissue from sampling region 4. Subset denoted: tumor region T4, right-lateral pole. CDR3 in DNA: TGTGCCAGCACCCGACAGGGTCAAGAGACCCAGTACTTC. Translated: CASTRQGQETQYF.